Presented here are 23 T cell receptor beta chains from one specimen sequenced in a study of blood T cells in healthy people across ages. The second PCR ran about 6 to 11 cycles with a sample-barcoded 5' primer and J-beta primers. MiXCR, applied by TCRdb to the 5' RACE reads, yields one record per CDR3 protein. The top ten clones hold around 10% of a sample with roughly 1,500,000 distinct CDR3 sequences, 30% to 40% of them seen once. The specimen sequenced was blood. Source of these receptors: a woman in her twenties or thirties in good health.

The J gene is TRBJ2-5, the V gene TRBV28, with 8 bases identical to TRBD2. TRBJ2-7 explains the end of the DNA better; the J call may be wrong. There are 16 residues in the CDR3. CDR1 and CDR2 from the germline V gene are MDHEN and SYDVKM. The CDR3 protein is CASSWRAGGLGAEQYF. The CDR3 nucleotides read TGTGCCAGCAGTTGGAGGGCGGGAGGTTTAGGGGCCGAGCAGTACTTC.

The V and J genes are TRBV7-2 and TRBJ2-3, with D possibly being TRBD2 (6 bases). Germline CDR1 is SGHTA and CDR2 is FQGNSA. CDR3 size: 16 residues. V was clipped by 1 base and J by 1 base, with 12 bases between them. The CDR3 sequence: CASSLDSGGGTDTQYF. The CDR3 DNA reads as TGTGCCAGCAGCTTAGACTCTGGCGGGGGCACAGATACGCAGTATTTT.

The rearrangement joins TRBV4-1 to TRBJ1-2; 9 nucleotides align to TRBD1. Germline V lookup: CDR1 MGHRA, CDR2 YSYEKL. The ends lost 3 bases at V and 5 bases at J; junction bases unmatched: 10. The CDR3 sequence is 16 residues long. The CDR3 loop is CASSQSPGTGYYGYTF. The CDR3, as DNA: TGCGCCAGCAGCCAGAGCCCCGGGACAGGGTATTATGGCTACACCTTC.

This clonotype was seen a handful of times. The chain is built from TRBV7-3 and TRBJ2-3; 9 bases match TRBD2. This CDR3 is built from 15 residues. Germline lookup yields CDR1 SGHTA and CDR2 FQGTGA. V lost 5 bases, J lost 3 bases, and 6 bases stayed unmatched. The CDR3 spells CASSPRLAETDTQYF. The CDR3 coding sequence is TGTGCCAGCAGCCCAAGACTAGCGGAGACAGATACGCAGTATTTT.

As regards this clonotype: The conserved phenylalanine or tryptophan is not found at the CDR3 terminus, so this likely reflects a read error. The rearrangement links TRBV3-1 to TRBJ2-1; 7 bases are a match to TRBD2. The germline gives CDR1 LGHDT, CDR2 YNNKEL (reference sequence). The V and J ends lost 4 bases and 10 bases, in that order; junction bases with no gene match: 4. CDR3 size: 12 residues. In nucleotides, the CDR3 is TGTGCCAGCAGCCCGATGGGGGGGGAGCAGTTCTTA. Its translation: CASSPMGGEQFL.

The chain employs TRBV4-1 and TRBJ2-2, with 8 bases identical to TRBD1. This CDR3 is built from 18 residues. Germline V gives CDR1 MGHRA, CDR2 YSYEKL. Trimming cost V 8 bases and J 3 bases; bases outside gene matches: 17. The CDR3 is CASGSRGGEQGDTGELFF. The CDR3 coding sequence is TGCGCCAGCGGATCCCGAGGAGGGGAACAGGGGGACACCGGGGAGCTGTTTTTT.

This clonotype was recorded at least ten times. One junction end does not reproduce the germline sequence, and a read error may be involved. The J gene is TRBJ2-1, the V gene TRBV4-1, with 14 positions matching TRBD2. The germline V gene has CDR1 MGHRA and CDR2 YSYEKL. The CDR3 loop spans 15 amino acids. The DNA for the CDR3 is TGTGCCAGCAGCCACGGACTAGCGGGAGGTAATGAGCAGTTCTTC. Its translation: CASSHGLAGGNEQFF.

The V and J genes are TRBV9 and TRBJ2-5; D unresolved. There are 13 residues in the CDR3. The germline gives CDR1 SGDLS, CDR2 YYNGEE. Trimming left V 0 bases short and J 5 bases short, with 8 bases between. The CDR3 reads CASSVAQSETQYF. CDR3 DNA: TGTGCCAGCAGCGTAGCCCAATCGGAGACCCAGTACTTC.

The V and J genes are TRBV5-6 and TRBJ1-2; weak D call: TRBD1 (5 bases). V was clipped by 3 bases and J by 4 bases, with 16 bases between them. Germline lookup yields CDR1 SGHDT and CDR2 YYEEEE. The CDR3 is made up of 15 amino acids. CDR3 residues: CASSSGGERSYGYTF. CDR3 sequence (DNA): TGTGCCAGCAGCTCGGGGGGGGAAAGGAGCTATGGCTACACCTTC.

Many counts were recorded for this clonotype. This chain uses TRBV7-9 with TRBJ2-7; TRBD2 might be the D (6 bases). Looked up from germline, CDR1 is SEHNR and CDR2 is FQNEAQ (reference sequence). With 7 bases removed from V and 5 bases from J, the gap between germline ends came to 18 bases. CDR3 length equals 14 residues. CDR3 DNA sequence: TGTGCCAGCACCCGGAATGACGGGGGACACGAGCAGTACTTC. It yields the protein CASTRNDGGHEQYF.

The CDR3 protein is CASSLTDGGSYEQYF. As DNA, the CDR3 is TGTGCCAGCAGCTTAACCGACGGGGGCTCCTACGAGCAGTACTTC. The V call is TRBV7-3, the J call TRBJ2-7; tentatively, D is TRBD2 (6 bases). Germline V gives CDR1 SGHTA, CDR2 FQGTGA. The CDR3 extends over 15 amino acids. V was trimmed by 0 bases and J by 0 bases, leaving 9 bases between them.

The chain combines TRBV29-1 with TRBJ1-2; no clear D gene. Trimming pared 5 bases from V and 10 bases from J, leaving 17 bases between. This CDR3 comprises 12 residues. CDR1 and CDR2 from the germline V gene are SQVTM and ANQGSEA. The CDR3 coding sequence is TGCAGCGTTATAAACGGGCCAGAGATCTACACCTTC. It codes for CSVINGPEIYTF.

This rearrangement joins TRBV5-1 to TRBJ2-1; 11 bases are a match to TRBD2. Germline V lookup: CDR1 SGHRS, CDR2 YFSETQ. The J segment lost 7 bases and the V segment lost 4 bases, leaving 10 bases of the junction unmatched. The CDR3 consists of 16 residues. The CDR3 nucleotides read TGCGCCAGCAGCGCCCAGACTAGCGGGACGGTGAATGAGCAGTTCTTC. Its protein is CASSAQTSGTVNEQFF.

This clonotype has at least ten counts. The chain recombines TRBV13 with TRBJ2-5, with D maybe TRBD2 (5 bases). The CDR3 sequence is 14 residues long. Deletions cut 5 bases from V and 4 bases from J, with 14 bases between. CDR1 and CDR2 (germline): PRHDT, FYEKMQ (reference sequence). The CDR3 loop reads CASSGWEKGETQYF. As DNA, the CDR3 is TGTGCCAGCAGCGGGTGGGAGAAGGGAGAGACCCAGTACTTC.

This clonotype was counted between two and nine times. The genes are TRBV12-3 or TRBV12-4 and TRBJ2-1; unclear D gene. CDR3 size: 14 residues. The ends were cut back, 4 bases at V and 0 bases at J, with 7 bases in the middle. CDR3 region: CASSYWGSYNEQFF. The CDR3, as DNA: TGTGCCAGCAGTTATTGGGGCTCCTACAATGAGCAGTTCTTC.

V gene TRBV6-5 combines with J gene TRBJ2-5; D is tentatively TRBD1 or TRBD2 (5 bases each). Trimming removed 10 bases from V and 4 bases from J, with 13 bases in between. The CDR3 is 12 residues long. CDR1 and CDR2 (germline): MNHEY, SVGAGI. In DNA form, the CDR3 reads TGTGCCACCAGGGACCCAGCAGAGACCCAGTACTTC. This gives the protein CATRDPAETQYF.

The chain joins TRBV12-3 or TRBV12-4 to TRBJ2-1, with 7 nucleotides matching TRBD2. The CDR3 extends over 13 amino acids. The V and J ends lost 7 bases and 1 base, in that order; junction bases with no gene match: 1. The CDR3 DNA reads TGTGCCAGCAAACTAGCGTCCTACAATGAGCAGTTCTTC. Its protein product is CASKLASYNEQFF.

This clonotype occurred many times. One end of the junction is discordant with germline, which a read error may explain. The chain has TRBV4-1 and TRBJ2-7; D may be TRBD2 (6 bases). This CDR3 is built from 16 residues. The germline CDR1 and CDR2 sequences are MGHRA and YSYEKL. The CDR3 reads CASSYPGGRTSFEQYF. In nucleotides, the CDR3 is TGCGCCAGCAGCTATCCAGGAGGGCGAACTTCCTTCGAGCAGTACTTC.

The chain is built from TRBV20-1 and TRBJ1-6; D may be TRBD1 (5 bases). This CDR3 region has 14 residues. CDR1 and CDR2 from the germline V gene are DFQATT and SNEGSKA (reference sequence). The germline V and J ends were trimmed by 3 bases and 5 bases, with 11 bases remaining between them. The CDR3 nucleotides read TGCAGTGCTAGTGCCCGACAGAATAATTCACCCCTCCACTTT. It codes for CSASARQNNSPLHF.

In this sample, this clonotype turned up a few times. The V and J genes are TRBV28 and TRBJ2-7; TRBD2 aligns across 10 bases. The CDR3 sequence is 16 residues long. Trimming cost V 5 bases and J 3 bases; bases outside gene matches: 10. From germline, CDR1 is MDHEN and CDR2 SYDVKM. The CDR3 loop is CASSGPGLALLYEQYF. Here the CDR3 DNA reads TGTGCCAGCAGTGGTCCGGGACTAGCGCTCCTCTACGAGCAGTACTTC.

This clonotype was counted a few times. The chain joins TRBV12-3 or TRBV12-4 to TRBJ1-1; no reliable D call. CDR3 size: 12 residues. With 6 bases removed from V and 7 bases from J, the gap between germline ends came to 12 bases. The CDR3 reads CASRYYDGEAFF. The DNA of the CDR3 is TGTGCCAGCAGGTATTACGACGGTGAAGCTTTCTTT.

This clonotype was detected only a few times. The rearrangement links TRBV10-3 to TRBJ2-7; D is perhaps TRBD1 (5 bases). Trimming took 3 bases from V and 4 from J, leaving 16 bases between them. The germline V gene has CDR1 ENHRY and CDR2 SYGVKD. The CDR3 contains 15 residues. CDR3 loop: CAISDRQGPGYEQYF. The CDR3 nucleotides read TGTGCCATCAGTGATCGTCAGGGCCCCGGTTACGAGCAGTACTTC.

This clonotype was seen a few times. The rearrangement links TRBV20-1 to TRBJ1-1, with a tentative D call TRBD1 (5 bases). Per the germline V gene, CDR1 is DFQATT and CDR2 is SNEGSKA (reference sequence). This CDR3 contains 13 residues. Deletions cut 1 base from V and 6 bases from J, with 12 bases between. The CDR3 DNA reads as TGCAGTGCTAGAGGGGATTCGGGACCTGAAGCTTTCTTT. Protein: CSARGDSGPEAFF.